This is a list of T cell receptor beta chains from one sample in a study of blood T cell repertoires in COVID-19. Libraries were prepared by immunoSEQ multiplex PCR; TCRdb keeps only in-frame clonotypes and omits some of them. The sample holds around 300,000 clones; 70% to 90% are singletons and the top ten take 5.3%. Sequencing was done on a sample of PBMCs or T cells enriched from blood (not recorded which). These receptor sequences come from a woman aged 25 to 39 who had recovered from COVID-19. Each CDR3 is given with its conserved first and last residue. Each record gives: CDR3 protein, CDR3 DNA, V gene, D gene, clone size, J gene. A D gene is named only where the DNA matches it firmly. Clone size is not always given. Where it is, it says once, few, many or a class for expanded clones.

CASSPPGSYGYTF,TGTGCCAGCAGTCCCCCCGGGAGCTATGGCTACACCTTC,TRBV12-3/TRBV12-4,NA,NA,TRBJ1-2
CASSLQLNTEAFF,TGTGCCAGCAGCCTACAGCTAAACACTGAAGCTTTCTTT,TRBV5-4,NA,NA,TRBJ1-1
CASSLREDTEAFF,TGTGCCAGCAGCTTACGGGAAGACACTGAAGCTTTCTTT,TRBV7-8,NA,NA,TRBJ1-1
CASSDPDRYTGELFF,TGTGCCAGCAGCGACCCGGACAGGTACACCGGGGAGCTGTTTTTT,TRBV9,TRBD1,NA,TRBJ2-2
CATSRGGQVLYNEQFF,TGTGCCACCAGCAGAGGCGGACAGGTGCTTTACAATGAGCAGTTCTTC,TRBV15,TRBD1,NA,TRBJ2-1
CASSEGGRRASGGIEQFF,TGCGCCAGCAGTGAGGGGGGCCGGAGGGCTAGCGGGGGGATTGAGCAGTTCTTC,TRBV10-1,TRBD2,NA,TRBJ2-1
CASRRPNTGELFF,TGTGCCAGCAGGCGCCCGAACACCGGGGAGCTGTTTTTT,TRBV7-3,NA,NA,TRBJ2-2
CASSERSGTTYNEQFF,TGTGCCAGCAGCGAAAGATCAGGTACCACCTACAATGAGCAGTTCTTC,TRBV11-3,NA,NA,TRBJ2-1
CSGGLAGGQGEQFF,TGCAGCGGTGGACTAGCGGGGGGGCAGGGTGAGCAGTTCTTC,TRBV29-1,TRBD2,NA,TRBJ2-1
CASSPSRGPGTYEQYF,TGTGCCAGCAGTCCATCAAGAGGGCCGGGGACCTACGAGCAGTACTTC,TRBV28,NA,once,TRBJ2-7
CASSRDSLRMGTEAFF,TGTGCCAGCTCGCGGGACAGTCTCAGAATGGGCACTGAAGCTTTCTTT,TRBV18,TRBD1,NA,TRBJ1-1
CASSYRGKTEAFF,TGTGCCAGCAGTTACCGCGGGAAGACTGAAGCTTTCTTT,TRBV6-5,NA,once,TRBJ1-1
CASTETGGGWEPQHF,TGCGCCAGCACCGAGACAGGGGGCGGCTGGGAGCCCCAGCATTTT,TRBV5-1,TRBD1,few,TRBJ1-5
CASSLGHTNTEAFF,TGTGCCAGCAGCCTGGGACACACGAACACTGAAGCTTTCTTT,TRBV7-8,NA,NA,TRBJ1-1
CASSEGAGWAYEQYF,TGTGCCAGCAGTGAGGGGGCAGGGTGGGCCTACGAGCAGTACTTC,TRBV2,NA,NA,TRBJ2-7
CASSHNMNTEAFF,TGTGCCAGCAGCCACAATATGAACACTGAAGCTTTCTTT,TRBV12-3/TRBV12-4,NA,NA,TRBJ1-1
CASAPSSGGAWETQYF,TGTGCCAGCGCCCCCTCTAGCGGGGGGGCCTGGGAGACCCAGTACTTC,TRBV5-4,TRBD2,NA,TRBJ2-5
CASRRRQGIGNQPQHF,TGTGCCAGTAGGCGGAGGCAGGGGATTGGCAATCAGCCCCAGCATTTT,TRBV19,NA,once,TRBJ1-5
CASSPLFPGTGRYEQYF,TGTGCCAGCTCACCCCTTTTTCCTGGGACAGGTCGATACGAGCAGTACTTC,TRBV18,TRBD1,NA,TRBJ2-7
CASMSDNREKLFF,TGTGCCAGTATGTCCGATAATCGGGAAAAACTGTTTTTT,TRBV19,NA,NA,TRBJ1-4
CASSRPGQYNSPLHF,TGTGCCAGCAGTAGACCGGGACAGTATAATTCACCCCTCCACTTT,TRBV28,TRBD1,NA,TRBJ1-6
CASSHHRDSYNQYF,TGTGCCAGCAGCCACCATCGGGACAGTTATAATCAGTACTTC,TRBV7-9,TRBD1,NA,TRBJ2-4
CASSPGQLNEKLFF,TGCGCCAGCAGCCCCGGACAGCTAAATGAAAAACTGTTTTTT,TRBV5-1,NA,few,TRBJ1-4
CASSFSGQGANGYTF,TGCGCCAGCAGCTTCTCCGGACAGGGGGCAAATGGCTACACCTTC,TRBV5-1,TRBD1,NA,TRBJ1-2
CAISESSTGIEAFF,TGTGCCATCAGTGAGTCTTCTACCGGGATCGAAGCTTTCTTT,TRBV10-3,NA,NA,TRBJ1-1
CASSRDYDQVTQYF,TGTGCCAGTAGCCGGGACTATGATCAGGTTACGCAGTATTTT,TRBV2,TRBD2,NA,TRBJ2-3
CASRLPRAGADEQFF,TGTGCCAGCAGACTACCTAGGGCTGGAGCGGATGAGCAGTTCTTC,TRBV7-9,NA,NA,TRBJ2-1
CASSPSVDSGGEKLFF,TGTGCCAGCTCACCTTCCGTAGACAGCGGGGGTGAAAAACTGTTTTTT,TRBV18,NA,NA,TRBJ1-4
CASRPSVRNYGYTF,TGTGCCAGCCGTCCCTCCGTACGGAACTATGGCTACACCTTC,TRBV6-5,NA,NA,TRBJ1-2
CAIRLTGDTGELFF,TGTGCCATCAGGCTCACAGGGGACACCGGGGAGCTGTTTTTT,TRBV10-3,TRBD1,NA,TRBJ2-2
CASSHGGGAFF,TGTGCCAGCAGCCACGGGGGGGGAGCTTTCTTT,TRBV3-1/TRBV3-2,NA,NA,TRBJ1-1
CASSSGLGPGNTIYF,TGTGCCAGCAGCTCGGGACTAGGCCCTGGAAACACCATATATTTT,TRBV7-3,NA,NA,TRBJ1-3
CASGLGDSGNTIYF,TGTGCCAGTGGCCTCGGGGACTCTGGAAACACCATATATTTT,TRBV19,NA,NA,TRBJ1-3
CASSWTHSPLHF,TGTGCCAGCAGCTGGACACACTCACCCCTCCACTTT,TRBV14,NA,NA,TRBJ1-6
CASRGDRSGYTF,TGTGCCAGCAGGGGGGACAGGTCGGGCTACACCTTC,TRBV12-3/TRBV12-4,TRBD1,NA,TRBJ1-2
CASGLGQGEGYTF,TGTGCCAGCGGCCTAGGACAGGGTGAAGGCTACACCTTC,TRBV11-2,TRBD1,NA,TRBJ1-2
CASSQFRVSGGAFF,TGCGCCAGCAGCCAATTCCGTGTATCAGGGGGGGCTTTCTTT,TRBV4-1,TRBD1,NA,TRBJ1-1
CASSRLAGVGAQYF,TGTGCCAGCAGCCGCCTAGCGGGGGTTGGGGCCCAGTACTTC,TRBV6-5,TRBD2,NA,TRBJ2-5
CASSVRRTGAEAFF,TGTGCCAGCAGCGTCCGAAGAACAGGGGCTGAAGCTTTCTTT,TRBV9,TRBD1,NA,TRBJ1-1